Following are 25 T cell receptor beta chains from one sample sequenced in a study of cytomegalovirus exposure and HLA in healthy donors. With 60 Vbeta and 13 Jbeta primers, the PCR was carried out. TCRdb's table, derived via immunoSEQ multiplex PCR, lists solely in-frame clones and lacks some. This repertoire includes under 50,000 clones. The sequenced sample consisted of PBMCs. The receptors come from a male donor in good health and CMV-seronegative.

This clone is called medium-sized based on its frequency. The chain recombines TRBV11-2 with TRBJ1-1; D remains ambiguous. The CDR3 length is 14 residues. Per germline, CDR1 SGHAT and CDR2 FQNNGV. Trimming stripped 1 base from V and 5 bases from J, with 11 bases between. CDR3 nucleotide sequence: TGTGCCAGCAGCTTAGGAGGGATGATGACTGAAGCTTTCTTT. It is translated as CASSLGGMMTEAFF.

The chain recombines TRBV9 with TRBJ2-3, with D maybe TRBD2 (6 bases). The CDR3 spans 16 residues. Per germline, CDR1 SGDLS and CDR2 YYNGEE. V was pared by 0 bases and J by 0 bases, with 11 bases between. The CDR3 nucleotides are TGTGCCAGCAGCGTAGAGATAGGGACTAGCACAGATACGCAGTATTTT. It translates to CASSVEIGTSTDTQYF.

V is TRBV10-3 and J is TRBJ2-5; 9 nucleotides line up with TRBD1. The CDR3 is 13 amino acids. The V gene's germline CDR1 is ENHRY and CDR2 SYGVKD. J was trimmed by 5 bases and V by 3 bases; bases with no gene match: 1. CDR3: CAISEGQGETQYF. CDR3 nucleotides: TGTGCCATCAGTGAAGGACAGGGGGAGACCCAGTACTTC.

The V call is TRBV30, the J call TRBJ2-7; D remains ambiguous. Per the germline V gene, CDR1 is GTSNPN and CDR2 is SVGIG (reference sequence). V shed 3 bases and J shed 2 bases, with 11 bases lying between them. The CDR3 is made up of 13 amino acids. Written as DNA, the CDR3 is TGTGCCTGGAGCCGAGTCCCTGCCTACGAGCAGTACTTC. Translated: CAWSRVPAYEQYF.

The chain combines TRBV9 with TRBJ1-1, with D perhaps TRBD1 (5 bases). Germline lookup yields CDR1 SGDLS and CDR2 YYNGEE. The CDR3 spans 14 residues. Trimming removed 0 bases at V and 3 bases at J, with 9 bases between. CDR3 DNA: TGTGCCAGCAGCGTAGGGCCCAGGGACACTGAAGCTTTCTTT. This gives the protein CASSVGPRDTEAFF.

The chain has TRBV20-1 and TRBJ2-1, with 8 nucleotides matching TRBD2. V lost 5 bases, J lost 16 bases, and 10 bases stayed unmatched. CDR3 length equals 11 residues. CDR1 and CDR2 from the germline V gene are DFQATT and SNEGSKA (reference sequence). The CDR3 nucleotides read TGCAGTGCTCAGCTATCGGGACTAGTTTTCTTC. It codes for CSAQLSGLVFF.

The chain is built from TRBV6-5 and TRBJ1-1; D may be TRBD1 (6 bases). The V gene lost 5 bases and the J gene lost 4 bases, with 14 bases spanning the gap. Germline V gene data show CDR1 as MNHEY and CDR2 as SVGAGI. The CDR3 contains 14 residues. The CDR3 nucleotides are TGTGCCAGCAGTGTCGATAGGGGGGGCACTGAAGCTTTCTTT. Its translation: CASSVDRGGTEAFF.

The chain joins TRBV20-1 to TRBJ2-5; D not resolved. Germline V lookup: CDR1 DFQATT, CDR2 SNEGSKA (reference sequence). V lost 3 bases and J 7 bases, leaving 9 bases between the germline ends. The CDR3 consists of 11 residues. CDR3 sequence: CSARYYGTQYF. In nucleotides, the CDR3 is TGCAGTGCTAGGTACTATGGGACCCAGTACTTC.

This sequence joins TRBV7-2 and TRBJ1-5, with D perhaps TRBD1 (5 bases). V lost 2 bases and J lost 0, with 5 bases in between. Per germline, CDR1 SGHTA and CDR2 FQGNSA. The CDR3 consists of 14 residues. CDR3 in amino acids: CASSLQGSNQPQHF. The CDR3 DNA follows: TGTGCCAGCAGCTTACAGGGTAGCAATCAGCCCCAGCATTTT.

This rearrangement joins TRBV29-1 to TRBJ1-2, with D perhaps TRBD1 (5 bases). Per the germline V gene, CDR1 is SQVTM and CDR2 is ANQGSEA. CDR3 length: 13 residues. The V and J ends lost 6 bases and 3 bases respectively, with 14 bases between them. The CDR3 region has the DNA TGCAGCGTCCCAGACAGCCCCCACTATGGCTACACCTTC. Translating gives CSVPDSPHYGYTF.

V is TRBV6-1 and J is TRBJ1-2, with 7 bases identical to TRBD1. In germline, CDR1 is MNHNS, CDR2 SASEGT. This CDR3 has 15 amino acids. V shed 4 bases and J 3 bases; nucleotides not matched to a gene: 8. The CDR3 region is CASSGKGQFHYGYTF. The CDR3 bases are TGTGCCAGCAGTGGGAAGGGACAGTTCCACTATGGCTACACCTTC.

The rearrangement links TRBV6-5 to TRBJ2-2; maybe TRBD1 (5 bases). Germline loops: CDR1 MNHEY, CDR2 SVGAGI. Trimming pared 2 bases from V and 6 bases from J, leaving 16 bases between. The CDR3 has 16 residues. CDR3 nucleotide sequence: TGTGCCAGCAGTTACGAGCAGGGCATCCGTTCCGGGGAGCTGTTTTTT. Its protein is CASSYEQGIRSGELFF.

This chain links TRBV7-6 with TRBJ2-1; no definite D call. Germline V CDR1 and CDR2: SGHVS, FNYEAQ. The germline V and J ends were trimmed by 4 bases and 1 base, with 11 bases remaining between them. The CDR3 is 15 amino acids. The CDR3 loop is CASSYDFGSYNEQFF. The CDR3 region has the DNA TGTGCCAGCAGCTATGACTTTGGATCCTACAATGAGCAGTTCTTC.

CDR3: CASRGRPAGQPQHF. CDR3 DNA sequence: TGTGCCAGCAGAGGACGGCCTGCGGGTCAGCCCCAGCATTTT. The chain is built from TRBV6-5 and TRBJ1-5; D unclear. Trimming removed 6 bases from V and 6 bases from J, with 15 bases in between. This CDR3 has 14 amino acids. Germline CDR1 reads MNHEY; CDR2 reads SVGAGI.

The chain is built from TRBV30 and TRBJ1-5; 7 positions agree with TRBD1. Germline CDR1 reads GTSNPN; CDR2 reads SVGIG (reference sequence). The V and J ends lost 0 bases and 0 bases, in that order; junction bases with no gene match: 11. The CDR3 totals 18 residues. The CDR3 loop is CAWSVGGRSPGSNQPQHF. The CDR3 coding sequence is TGTGCCTGGAGTGTAGGGGGCAGGAGCCCAGGTAGCAATCAGCCCCAGCATTTT.

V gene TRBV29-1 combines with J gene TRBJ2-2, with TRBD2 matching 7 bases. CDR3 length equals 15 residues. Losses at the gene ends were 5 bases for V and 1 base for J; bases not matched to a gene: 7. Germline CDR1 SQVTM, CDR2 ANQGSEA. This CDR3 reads CSVRRGLQNTGELFF. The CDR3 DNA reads TGCAGCGTTCGGCGGGGACTACAGAACACCGGGGAGCTGTTTTTT.

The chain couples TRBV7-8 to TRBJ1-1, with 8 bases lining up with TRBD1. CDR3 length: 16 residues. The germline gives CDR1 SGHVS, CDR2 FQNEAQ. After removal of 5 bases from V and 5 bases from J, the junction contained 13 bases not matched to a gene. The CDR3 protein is CASSPRTGPILTEAFF. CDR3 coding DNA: TGTGCCAGCAGCCCCCGGACAGGGCCAATCCTAACTGAAGCTTTCTTT.

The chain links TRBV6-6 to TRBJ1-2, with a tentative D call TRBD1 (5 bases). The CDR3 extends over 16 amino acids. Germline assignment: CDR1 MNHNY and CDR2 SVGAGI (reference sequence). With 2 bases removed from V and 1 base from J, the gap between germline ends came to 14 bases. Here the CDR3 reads CASSYRIGRGNYGYTF. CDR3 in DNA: TGTGCCAGCAGTTACCGGATCGGAAGGGGTAACTATGGCTACACCTTC.

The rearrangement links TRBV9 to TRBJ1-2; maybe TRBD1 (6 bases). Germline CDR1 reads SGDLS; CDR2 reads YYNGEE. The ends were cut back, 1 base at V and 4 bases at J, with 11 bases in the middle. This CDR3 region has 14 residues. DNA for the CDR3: TGTGCCAGCAGCGTACGTGGGGGCCCCTATGGCTACACCTTC. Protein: CASSVRGGPYGYTF.

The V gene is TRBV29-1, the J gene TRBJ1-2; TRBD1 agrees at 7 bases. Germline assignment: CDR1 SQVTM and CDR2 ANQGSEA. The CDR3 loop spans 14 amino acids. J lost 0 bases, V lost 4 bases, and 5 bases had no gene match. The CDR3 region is CSVGPTGPNYGYTF. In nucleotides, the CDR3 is TGCAGCGTTGGCCCGACAGGGCCTAACTATGGCTACACCTTC.

In nucleotides, the CDR3 is TGTGCCAGCAGTTACTCGACAGGTTCCCTTGGTGGCTACACCTTC. Translated, it gives CASSYSTGSLGGYTF. V is TRBV6-5 and J is TRBJ1-2, with a tentative D call TRBD1 (6 bases). Germline V gene data show CDR1 as MNHEY and CDR2 as SVGAGI. The CDR3 sequence is 15 residues long. Trimming took off 0 bases at V and 7 bases at J, with 15 bases between the two ends.

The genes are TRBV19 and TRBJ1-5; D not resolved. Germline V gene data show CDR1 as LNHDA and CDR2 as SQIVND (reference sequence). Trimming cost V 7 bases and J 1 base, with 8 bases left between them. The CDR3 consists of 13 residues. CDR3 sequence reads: CASTEGSNQPQHF. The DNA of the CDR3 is TGTGCCAGTACTGAGGGAAGCAATCAGCCCCAGCATTTT.

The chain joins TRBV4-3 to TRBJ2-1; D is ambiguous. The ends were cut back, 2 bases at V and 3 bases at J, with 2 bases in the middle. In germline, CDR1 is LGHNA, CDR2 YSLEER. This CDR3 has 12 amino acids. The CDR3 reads CASSQYYNEQFF. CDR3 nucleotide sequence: TGCGCCAGCAGCCAATACTACAATGAGCAGTTCTTC.

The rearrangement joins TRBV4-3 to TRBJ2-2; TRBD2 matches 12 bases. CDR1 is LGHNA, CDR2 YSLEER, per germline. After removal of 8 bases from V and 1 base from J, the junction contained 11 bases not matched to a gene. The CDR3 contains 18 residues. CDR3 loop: CASQNLPGLAGNTGELFF. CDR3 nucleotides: TGCGCCAGCCAAAATTTACCGGGACTAGCGGGGAACACCGGGGAGCTGTTTTTT.

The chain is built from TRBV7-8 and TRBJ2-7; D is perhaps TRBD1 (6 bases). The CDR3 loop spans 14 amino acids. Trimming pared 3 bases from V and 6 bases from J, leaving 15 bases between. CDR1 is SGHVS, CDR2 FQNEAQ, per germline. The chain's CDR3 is CASSLTRDTLEQYF. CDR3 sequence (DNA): TGTGCCAGCAGCTTGACCCGGGACACCCTCGAGCAGTACTTC.